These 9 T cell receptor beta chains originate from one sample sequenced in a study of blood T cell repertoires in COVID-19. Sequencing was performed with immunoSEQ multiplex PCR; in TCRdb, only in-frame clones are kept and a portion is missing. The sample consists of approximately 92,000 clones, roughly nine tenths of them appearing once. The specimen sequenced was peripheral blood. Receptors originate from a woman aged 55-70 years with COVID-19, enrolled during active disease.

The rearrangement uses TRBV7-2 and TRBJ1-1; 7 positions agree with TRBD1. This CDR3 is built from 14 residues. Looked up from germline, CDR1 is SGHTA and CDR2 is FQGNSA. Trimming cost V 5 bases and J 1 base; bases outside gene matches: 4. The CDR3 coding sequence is TGTGCCAGCAGCCCCCAGGGGGGGAACACTGAAGCTTTCTTT. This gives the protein CASSPQGGNTEAFF.

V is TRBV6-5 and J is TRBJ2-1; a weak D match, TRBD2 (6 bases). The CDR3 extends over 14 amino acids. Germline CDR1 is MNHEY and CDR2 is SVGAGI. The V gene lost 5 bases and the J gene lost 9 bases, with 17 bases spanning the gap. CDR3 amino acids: CASSPDYRQGEQFF. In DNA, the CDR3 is TGTGCCAGCAGTCCGGACTACCGTCAGGGTGAGCAGTTCTTC.

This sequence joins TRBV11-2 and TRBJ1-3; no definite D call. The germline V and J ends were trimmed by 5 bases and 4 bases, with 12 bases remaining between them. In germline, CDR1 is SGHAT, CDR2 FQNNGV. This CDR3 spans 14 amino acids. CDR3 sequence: CASSPETPGNTIYF. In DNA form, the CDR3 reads TGTGCCAGCAGCCCAGAAACACCCGGAAACACCATATATTTT.

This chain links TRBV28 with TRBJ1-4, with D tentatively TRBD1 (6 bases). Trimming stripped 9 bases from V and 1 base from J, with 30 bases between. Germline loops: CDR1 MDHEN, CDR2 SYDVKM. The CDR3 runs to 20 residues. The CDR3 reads CASPSGHPLPPGGTNEKLFF. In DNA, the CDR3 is TGTGCCAGTCCCTCGGGACATCCTTTACCCCCCGGTGGAACTAATGAAAAACTGTTTTTT.

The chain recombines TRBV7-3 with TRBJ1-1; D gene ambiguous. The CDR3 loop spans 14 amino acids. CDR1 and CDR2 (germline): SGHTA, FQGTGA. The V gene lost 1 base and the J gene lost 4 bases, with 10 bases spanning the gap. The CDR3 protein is CASSLRASGTEAFF. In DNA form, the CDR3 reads TGTGCCAGCAGCTTAAGGGCCTCCGGCACTGAAGCTTTCTTT. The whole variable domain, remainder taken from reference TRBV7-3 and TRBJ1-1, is GAGVSQTPSNKVTEKGKYVELRCDPISGHTALYWYRQSLGQGPEFLIYFQGTGAADDSGLPNDRFFAVRPEGSVSTLKIQRTERGDSAVYLCASSLRASGTEAFFGQGTRLTVV.

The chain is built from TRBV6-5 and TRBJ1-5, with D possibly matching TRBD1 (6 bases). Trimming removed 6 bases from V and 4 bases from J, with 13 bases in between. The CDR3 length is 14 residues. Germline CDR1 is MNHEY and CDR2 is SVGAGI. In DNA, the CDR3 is TGTGCCAGCAGCCTCGGACAGCTGAATCAGCCCCAGCATTTT. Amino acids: CASSLGQLNQPQHF.

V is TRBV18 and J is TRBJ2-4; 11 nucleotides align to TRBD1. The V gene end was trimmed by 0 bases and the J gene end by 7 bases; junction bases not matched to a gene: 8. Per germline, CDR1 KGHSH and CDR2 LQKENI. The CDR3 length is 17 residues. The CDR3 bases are TGTGCCAGCTCACCACCCCCCGGACAGGGGGCTTGGAACATTCAGTACTTC. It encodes CASSPPPGQGAWNIQYF.

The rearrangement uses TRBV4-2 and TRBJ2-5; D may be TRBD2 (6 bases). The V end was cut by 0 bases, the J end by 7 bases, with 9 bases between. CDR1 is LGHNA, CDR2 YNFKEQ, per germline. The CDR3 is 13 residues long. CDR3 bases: TGTGCCAGCAGCCAAGATGGAGGGGCGACCCAGTACTTC. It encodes CASSQDGGATQYF.

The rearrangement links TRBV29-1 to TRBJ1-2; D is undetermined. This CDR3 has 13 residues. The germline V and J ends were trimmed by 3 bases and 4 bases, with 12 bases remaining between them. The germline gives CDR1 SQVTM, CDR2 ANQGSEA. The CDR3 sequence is CSVDDPGSYGYTF. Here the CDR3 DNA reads TGCAGCGTTGATGACCCGGGGAGCTATGGCTACACCTTC.